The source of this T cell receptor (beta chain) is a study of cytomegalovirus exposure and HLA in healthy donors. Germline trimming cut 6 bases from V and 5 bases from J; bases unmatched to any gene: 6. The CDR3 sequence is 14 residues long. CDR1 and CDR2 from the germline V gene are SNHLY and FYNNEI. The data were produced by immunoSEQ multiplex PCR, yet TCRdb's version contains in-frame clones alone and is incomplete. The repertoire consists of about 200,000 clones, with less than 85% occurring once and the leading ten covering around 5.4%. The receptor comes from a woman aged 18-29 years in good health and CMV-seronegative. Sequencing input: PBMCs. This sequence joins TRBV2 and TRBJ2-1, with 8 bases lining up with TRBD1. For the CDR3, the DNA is TGTGCCAGCAGCAAAGACAGGGGCCACAATGAGCAGTTCTTC. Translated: CASSKDRGHNEQFF.